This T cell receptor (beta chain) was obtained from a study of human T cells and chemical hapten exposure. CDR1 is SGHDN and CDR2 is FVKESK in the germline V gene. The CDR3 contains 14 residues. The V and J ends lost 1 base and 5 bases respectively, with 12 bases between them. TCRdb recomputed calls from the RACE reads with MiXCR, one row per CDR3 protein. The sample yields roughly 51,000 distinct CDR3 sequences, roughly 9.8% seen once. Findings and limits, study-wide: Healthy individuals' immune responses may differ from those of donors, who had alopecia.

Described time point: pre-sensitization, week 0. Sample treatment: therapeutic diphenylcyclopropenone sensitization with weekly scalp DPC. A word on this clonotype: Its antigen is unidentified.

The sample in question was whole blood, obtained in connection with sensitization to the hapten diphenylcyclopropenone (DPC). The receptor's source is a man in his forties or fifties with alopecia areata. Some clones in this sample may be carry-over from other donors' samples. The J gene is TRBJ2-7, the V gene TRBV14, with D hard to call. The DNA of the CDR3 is TGTGCCAGCAGCCAAGCCGGCAGAATAAACGAGCAGTACTTC. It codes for CASSQAGRINEQYF.